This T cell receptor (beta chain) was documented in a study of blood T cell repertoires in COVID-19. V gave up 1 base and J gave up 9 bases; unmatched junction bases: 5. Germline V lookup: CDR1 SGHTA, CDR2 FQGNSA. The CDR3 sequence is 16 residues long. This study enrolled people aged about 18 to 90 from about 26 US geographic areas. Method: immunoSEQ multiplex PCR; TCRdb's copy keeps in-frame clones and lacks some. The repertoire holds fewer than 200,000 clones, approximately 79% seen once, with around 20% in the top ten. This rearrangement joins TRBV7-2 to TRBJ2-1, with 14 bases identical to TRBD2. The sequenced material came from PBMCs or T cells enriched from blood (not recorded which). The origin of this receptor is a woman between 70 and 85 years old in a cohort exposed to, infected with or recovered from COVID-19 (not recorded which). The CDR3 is CASSLVGTSGSIEQFF. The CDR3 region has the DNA TGTGCCAGCAGCTTAGTTGGGACTAGCGGGAGTATTGAGCAGTTCTTC.